This T cell receptor beta chain is from a study of response to subunit inactivated influenza vaccine. Overall study findings and caveats: After each seasonal influenza vaccination, few new T cells are recruited, the authors suggested.

V was pared by 4 bases and J by 4 bases, with 10 bases between. CDR1 and CDR2 (germline): SEHNR, FQNEAQ (reference sequence). The CDR3 is 14 amino acids. TCRdb called the RT-PCR reads again in MiXCR, with one record for every CDR3 protein. Found here are fewer than 600,000 distinct CDR3 sequences, more than 7% of them singletons; the top ten hold over 10%. About this clonotype itself: The antigen is undetermined.

The sample here was PBMCs from blood, taken approximately 25 months after vaccination. The sequence derives from a man aged 50-75 years who received an inactivated influenza vaccine. The gene calls are TRBV7-9 and TRBJ2-2; either TRBD1 or TRBD2 may supply D (5 bases each). CDR3 sequence (DNA): TGTGCCAGCAGCTCTGAGGGGTCCACCGGGGAGCTGTTTTTT. Translation: CASSSEGSTGELFF.